The clone carrying this T cell receptor (beta chain) was recorded a few times. Its specificity is unknown. TCRdb reprocessed the reads via MiXCR and lists one record per CDR3 protein. The sample has hundreds of thousands of distinct CDR3 sequences, roughly 33% seen once; the top ten hold 15% to 20%. With V trimmed by 4 bases and J by 4 bases, 6 bases remained unmatched. From germline, CDR1 is SQVTM and CDR2 ANQGSEA. This CDR3 has 14 amino acids. These data come from a study of T cell repertoires in cytomegalovirus infection. Study details: Selected CMV epitopes included recently identified HLA-C-restricted ones as well as well-studied HLA-B-restricted ones. CMV infection plus the matching HLA type was flagged by public TCR beta signatures. Study findings and constraints: Cumulative public TCR beta family frequency identified CMV carriers with the relevant HLA. Ex vivo responses were dominated by HLA-C-restricted CMV-specific TCR beta clonotypes.

The clonotype was recovered from a human donor in good health (CMV status not recorded). Some clones in this sample may be carry-over from other donors' samples. V and J are TRBV29-1 and TRBJ2-3; 9 positions agree with TRBD2. Sequences were derived from cultured PBMCs, sampled from culture after CMV antigen stimulation. The CDR3 here is CSVVIAGESDTQYF. CDR3 nucleotides: TGCAGCGTTGTTATAGCGGGAGAATCAGATACGCAGTATTTT.